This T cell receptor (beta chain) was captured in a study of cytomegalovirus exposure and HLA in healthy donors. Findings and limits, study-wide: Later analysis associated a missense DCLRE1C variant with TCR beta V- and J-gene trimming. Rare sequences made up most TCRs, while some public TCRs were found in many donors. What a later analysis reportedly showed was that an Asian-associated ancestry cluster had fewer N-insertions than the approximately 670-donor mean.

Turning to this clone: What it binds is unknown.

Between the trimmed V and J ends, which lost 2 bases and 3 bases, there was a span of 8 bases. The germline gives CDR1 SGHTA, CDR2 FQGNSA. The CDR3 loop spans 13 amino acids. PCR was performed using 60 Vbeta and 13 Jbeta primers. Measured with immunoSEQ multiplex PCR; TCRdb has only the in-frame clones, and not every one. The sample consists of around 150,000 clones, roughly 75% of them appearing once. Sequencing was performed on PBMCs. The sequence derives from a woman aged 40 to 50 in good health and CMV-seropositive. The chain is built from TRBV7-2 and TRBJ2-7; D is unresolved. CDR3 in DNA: TGTGCCAGCAGCTTACAGGCGAACTACGAGCAGTACTTC. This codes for CASSLQANYEQYF.